Listed below are T cell receptor beta chains from one sample, sequenced in a study of T-cell memory formation after mild COVID-19. TCRdb fed the 5' RACE reads into MiXCR, producing one record per CDR3 protein. The sample lists hundreds of thousands of distinct CDR3 sequences, about a fifth occurring once. Sequenced input: PBMCs or a T cell subset sorted from them (not recorded which). The receptors shown here come from an adult woman who had mild COVID-19 (a few samples of this study predate the infection). Cell type and time point are not known. CDR3s include the opening cysteine and the closing phenylalanine or tryptophan.

v_call	j_call	cdr3_aa
TRBV12-3/TRBV12-4	TRBJ2-7	CASSLGRVPPEQYF
TRBV9	TRBJ1-2	CASSSKARRGYTF
TRBV7-9	TRBJ2-3	CASSLASGVGDTQYF
TRBV10-3	TRBJ1-2	CAISESFTGQYGYTF
TRBV5-1	TRBJ2-7	CASSLVYGSRTTDSYEQYF
TRBV24-1	TRBJ1-2	CATSEAQGAGGYTF
TRBV7-9	TRBJ2-3	CASSSWTSGSYTQYF
TRBV6-5	TRBJ2-3	CASRGQGVTDTQYF
TRBV11-2	TRBJ2-5	CASSNIAGVTETQYF
TRBV29-1	TRBJ2-7	CSVEDLVAGEGNEQYF
TRBV15	TRBJ2-1	CATSRGPAGNEQFF
TRBV20-1	TRBJ2-3	CSAREAGGFTDTQYF
TRBV4-1	TRBJ2-6	CASSQVGSGANVLTF
TRBV11-2	TRBJ2-3	CASSLIWEDTQYF
TRBV5-1	TRBJ2-7	CASASLAGDYEQYF
TRBV20-1	TRBJ1-1	CSASKEGRNTEAFF
TRBV20-1	TRBJ1-1	CSAHRTVFMNTEAFF
TRBV24-1	TRBJ2-1	CACGQGVYNEQFF
TRBV12-3/TRBV12-4	TRBJ2-2	CASSLAGNTGELFF
TRBV7-8	TRBJ2-5	CASSLAGNRGAGETQYF
TRBV5-5	TRBJ2-5	CASRQTGGGETQYF
TRBV7-2	TRBJ1-2	CASSPDPGGYGYTF
TRBV20-1	TRBJ2-1	CSARDSPINEQFF
TRBV5-8	TRBJ2-7	CASSLVGGTHYEQYF
TRBV20-1	TRBJ2-5	CSARMETQYF
TRBV30	TRBJ1-2	CAWSVGQHALTF
TRBV2	TRBJ2-5	CASSNPGGPQGETQYF
TRBV19	TRBJ2-1	CASSWGYVHNEQFF
TRBV24-1	TRBJ2-1	CATSDSLDEQFF
TRBV9	TRBJ2-7	CASSASPFRGDEQYF
TRBV7-9	TRBJ2-1	CASSSIIGTSGTRSSYNEQFF
TRBV5-6	TRBJ2-7	CASSPGLRSSYEQYF
TRBV11-3	TRBJ2-5	CASSPGTSWGETQYF
TRBV28	TRBJ2-7	CASRQGHSYEQYF
TRBV11-2	TRBJ2-3	CASSLEIRGDTQYF
TRBV20-1	TRBJ2-1	CSARDKLAEYNEQFF
TRBV7-9	TRBJ2-7	CAILPGGGHEQYF
TRBV9	TRBJ2-1	CASSAVAGGSSYNEQFF
TRBV5-5	TRBJ1-2	CASSLEPGFNYGYTF
TRBV3-1	TRBJ1-2	CASSQGQGVRYGYTF
TRBV7-9	TRBJ2-2	CASSFPSGSWDTGELFF
TRBV24-1	TRBJ2-5	CATSEGGFRETQYF
TRBV7-2	TRBJ2-7	CASSLAGLTLGNSYEQYF
TRBV6-2/TRBV6-3	TRBJ2-1	CASSRGFTYNEQFF
TRBV29-1	TRBJ2-1	CSVPPPLGRAINEQFF
TRBV12-3/TRBV12-4	TRBJ2-5	CASSPTGQGWKETQYF
TRBV9	TRBJ2-3	CASSPSSGGAQYF